This TCR beta chain was obtained from a study of cytomegalovirus exposure and HLA in healthy donors listed by TCRdb under 2017. In the study overall: In an earlier analysis of about 560 of the donors, 276 Gb of sequence data and some 100 million unique TCR beta sequences from approximately 180 million T cells were reported. An early release covering roughly 640 HLA-typed donors comprised 300 to 350 gigabases of sequencing data and about 90 million unique TCR sequences. Of the 398 genotyped donors, over 65% fell in the genetic ancestry cluster associated with self-reported Caucasian donors. The study aimed to test whether cataloging public T cell receptors could reveal signatures of past pathogen exposure. The T cell repertoires of 666 subjects were profiled by immunosequencing and related to cytomegalovirus serostatus. Along with the roughly 610-subject first cohort, a separate validation cohort of some 130 different subjects was used. To predict cytomegalovirus infection status, the study combined high-throughput TCR immunosequencing, statistical association of individual TCRs with disease status, and machine learning. A later analysis re-analyzed previously published TCR beta repertoires from approximately 700 donors and added high-resolution HLA genotyping to study TCR occurrence patterns. Rather than drawing on any new phenotypic data, the later analysis identified candidate immune exposures from TCR beta sequences and the way those sequences occurred across donors. An earlier analysis of fewer than 700 of the donors applied high-throughput TCR beta sequencing to assess whether each TCR beta V gene segment acted as functional or pseudogenic. Donor age, sex, ethnicity and CMV serostatus were compiled alongside the repertoire data. In a later genetic analysis, genome-wide SNP genotypes for about three fifths of the roughly 670 donors were used, and that subset was treated as a discovery cohort. All discovery cohort repertoires had been generated using a single sequencing platform. Both class I and class II loci were covered by HLA typing, at four-digit resolution. Typing coverage differed by locus: A, B, C, DRB1 and DQB1 were typed in roughly 629-630 donors, DQA1 in 522, DPA1 in around 580, and DPB1 in 400 to 490. Four to six DR-DQ haplotypes were handled as single units for association and clustering, since linkage in the cohort was strong. Across around 400 genotyped donors of the cohort, an average of about 240,000 unique TCR beta nucleotide sequences per donor were sequenced, and roughly 20% of those sequences were non-productive. The paper's findings and limits, for the study overall: This cohort had only TCR beta chains sequenced, and the lack of alpha or paired-chain data limited which features could be detected. Broadly in line with IMGT annotations, most TCR beta V segments showed up in productive rearrangements about 90% or about 30% of the time in an earlier analysis of 587 of the donors. A further reported finding was that TCR beta sequences accurately predicted the HLA-A and HLA-B alleles for most subjects in the first cohort. Immune exposure information for the cohort was limited to CMV serostatus. Cytomegalovirus status was reported to be diagnosed by the classifier with high specificity and sensitivity in both the original and validation cohorts. In a later analysis, most CMV-associated TCR beta chains were found to appear HLA-restricted, with HLA associations seemingly driven largely by CMV exposure. Some IMGT-functional V segments, including TRBV6-2 and TRBV6-3, could not be distinguished by the 87-base-pair reads and were therefore excluded. The authors suggested that the approach could potentially be extended to other disease states and immunological phenotypes. Specific HLA alleles were associated with some 15,000 TCR beta sequences at a false discovery rate of 0.05 in a later analysis. Presence/absence analyses assumed roughly uniform sequencing depth across donors, an assumption that may not hold. The study gave a list of 150 to 200 TCR beta chains associated with cytomegalovirus. In a later analysis, the rate of TCR association differed among HLA loci, with DRB1 alleles having the most associated TCRs and HLA-C alleles having the fewest. A cluster of highly shared sequence variants was judged likely to be a technical artifact of the sequencing pipeline. Correlated functional status among segregating V segments might reflect linkage disequilibrium, but an unknown experimental factor could not be ruled out. A later genetic analysis reported fewer N-insertions in productive TCRs among donors in an Asian-associated ancestry cluster than the approximately 700-donor mean. Because counts were too low, roughly 17 rarely observed V segments, including chromosome 9 orphons, were left out of the earlier analysis of some 600 of the donors. In vitro tests confirmed that a few of the cytomegalovirus-associated TCR beta chains recognize cytomegalovirus antigens. When HLA alleles, especially DR and DQ, strongly co-occurred, attributing TCR associations to individual alleles was difficult. HLA typing was unavailable for some donors at each locus, so association tests used only the typed subset. A later analysis reported that several top co-occurrence clusters appeared linked to parvovirus B19, influenza, CMV and Epstein-Barr virus. Most TCR sequences were seen in very few donors, while some public TCRs were found in many individuals. Compared with equally common non-associated chains, HLA-associated TCR beta chains in a later analysis were more clonally expanded and had lower generation probabilities. A later genetic analysis associated a missense DCLRE1C variant with V-gene and J-gene trimming of TCR beta chains, and an independent cohort replicated the association.

In the case of this clone: Its recognized antigen is unknown. Per-nucleotide qualities are absent, and no much larger clonotype sits a single base away.

Libraries came from the immunoSEQ multiplex PCR assay. For the multiplex PCR, a mixture combining 60 forward primers for TCR Vbeta segments and 13 reverse primers for TCR Jbeta segments was used. Amplification of the CDR3 region of rearranged TCR beta genes was performed with a multiplex PCR assay on genomic DNA. Amplified TCR beta libraries were sequenced as 87-base-pair reads on the Illumina HiSeq System. On the authors' methods: Across the 700 or so repertoires, a later analysis counted 80 million or so unique TCR beta chains, 9.5 million to 13 million of which were shared by at least two donors. To remove PCR and sequencing errors, raw reads were error-corrected and collapsed into unique sequences using a nearest-neighbor algorithm that merged closely related sequences. Alignment of CDR3 sequences to IMGT reference sequences was used to assign V, D and J gene segments. For a sequence to be retained, a match of at least six nucleotides to both a V gene segment and a J gene segment was required. Rearrangements were classified as productive when the CDR3 lacked stop codons and remained in frame with V and J, and all other rearrangements were classified as non-productive. CDR3 was defined by IMGT convention, running from the second conserved V-encoded cysteine to the conserved J-encoded phenylalanine. The earlier analysis of roughly 590 of the donors excluded any sequence lacking an unambiguous match to a single V gene segment. In an earlier analysis of a few hundred of the donors, a V segment was called functional when productive rearrangements were above 56.7%, and segregating when the standard deviation between donors exceeded 5%. A statistical classification framework was built for diagnosing cytomegalovirus status from the catalog of TCR beta chain sequences. In a later analysis, TCR nucleotide sequences were compared against IMGT/GENE-DB human TR gene sequences so that V and J genes could be assigned. A later analysis assigned CDR3 sequences and most-parsimonious VDJ recombination scenarios with the TCRdist pipeline. In a later analysis, each TCR beta chain was defined by its CDR3 amino acid sequence together with its V-gene family, and reads lacking a unique V-gene family were excluded. In a later analysis, fewer than 600 highly shared, low-generation-probability nucleotide sequences were removed to address suspected cross-contamination and a sequencing artifact. For each public chain, a later analysis derived a clonal expansion index from normalized ranks of inferred template counts within each repertoire. A later analysis computed generation probabilities with a VDJ recombination model fitted to out-of-frame rearrangements, and checked the results against IGoR. A later analysis scored TCR-TCR, TCR-HLA and TCR-CMV co-occurrence with hypergeometric tests, applying a repertoire-size bias correction to TCR pairs. To estimate false discovery rates, a later analysis permuted the HLA or CMV assignments 20 times. In a later analysis, co-occurring TCRs were grouped using DBSCAN, with TCRdist sequence similarity added in when clustering inside HLA-allele-positive subsets. Repertoires with fewer than 30,000 or more than 120,000 public chains were left out of co-occurrence clustering, as were about five repertoires with anomalous nucleotide sharing. TCRdb's version of the immuneACCESS table is confined to in-frame rearrangements and falls short of the full clone set. An unresolved V gene accounts for under half of the shortfall where checked; the remainder is of unknown origin. V and J calls and clone size are copied from that table; D and trimming were computed from the DNA. The sample table contains more than 200,000 clones; only one count was recorded for approximately 79% of them. Around 1.8% of the sample is held by the ten biggest clonotypes.

After removal of 4 bases from V and 6 bases from J, the junction retains 12 bases not matched to a gene. Counted from cysteine to phenylalanine, this CDR3 has 16 amino acids. Only the CDR3 part of the read is kept: 48 bases, read in frame from the first base. In the germline V gene, CDR1 corresponds to MDHEN and CDR2 to SYDVKM. The cohort was made up of hundreds of healthy bone marrow donors. At the time of sampling, every cohort member was nominally healthy, though immune exposures that went unrecorded were likely present. The donor was CMV seronegative and belonged to the group of several hundred seronegative cohort members. A peripheral blood sample was provided by each donor, and peripheral blood mononuclear cells were used for TCR beta sequencing. Genomic DNA was extracted from the blood cell samples with the Qiagen DNeasy Blood Extraction Kit.

Sequenced: PBMCs. The source of this sequence is a man between 18 and 29 years old in good health and CMV-seronegative. The sequence links TRBV28 to TRBJ2-7; 10 central nucleotides agree with TRBD2. The DNA sequence reads TGTGCCAGCAGTTGGCGCGGGCTAGCGGGAGTGGTCGAGCAGTACTTC. Translated, this gives CASSWRGLAGVVEQYF.